The source of this T cell receptor beta chain is a study of blood T cell repertoires in COVID-19. About the study: From the United States, Italy and Spain came samples of acute and convalescent COVID-19. Sources were T cells, B-cell-depleted T cells, or PBMCs; the material itself was cDNA or gDNA.

Patients in Seattle were enrolled during active infection, then followed longitudinally. Trimming at V came to 0 bases and at J to 5 bases, leaving 3 bases not matched to a gene. Germline V gives CDR1 MNHEY, CDR2 SVGAGI. CDR3 length equals 14 residues. Original processing notes: Amplification of reference gene primers provided the estimated nucleated cell counts. TCRdb keeps only in-frame clones here, not all; method: immunoSEQ multiplex PCR. The D gene and trimming were derived from the DNA, and the V and J assignments and clone size from that table. This sample carries about 170,000 clones, approximately 80% of them seen once, and the ten largest clones take approximately 14%.

The TCR comes from a woman between 70 and 85 years old with COVID-19, enrolled during active disease. V and J are TRBV6-5 and TRBJ2-5; 7 positions agree with TRBD2. Sequencing used peripheral blood. CDR3 nucleotides: TGTGCCAGCAGTTACTCCCCGGGGGGTGAGACCCAGTACTTC. Translation: CASSYSPGGETQYF.